The 5 T cell receptor beta chains in this list originate from one sample, sequenced in a study of CD8+CD57+ T cells in acquired aplastic anemia. According to the study, genomic DNA was the template for TCR beta VDJ and CDR3 profiling. TCRdb called the reads again in MiXCR, with one record for every CDR3 protein. The sample lists around 250,000 distinct CDR3 sequences, 82% occurring once. In patients chosen for sequencing, flow cytometry had shown CD8+CD57+ cell expansion. Sequencing used sorted CD4+, CD8+, or CD8+CD57+ T cells (not recorded which) from PBMCs. The source is a human donor with aplastic anemia.

To note about this clonotype: One end of the junction fails to match germline, which may point to a read error. V usage is TRBV9 and J usage is TRBJ2-3; D not resolved. The V gene's germline CDR1 is SGDLS and CDR2 YYNGEE. The CDR3 contains 13 residues. The CDR3 loop reads CASGDGRTATPGF. The CDR3 nucleotides read TGTGCCAGCGGCGACGGGCGCACGGCTACCCCCGGTTTT.

CDR3 nucleotide sequence: TGTGCCAGCAGCTTCGGGACAGGCACTGGAAACACCATATATTTT. Residues: CASSFGTGTGNTIYF. The chain combines TRBV5-5 with TRBJ1-3; TRBD1 matches 8 bases. V was clipped by 2 bases and J by 2 bases; unmatched bases: 3. The germline V gene encodes CDR1 SGHKS and CDR2 YYEKEE (reference sequence). This CDR3 has 15 amino acids. Variable domain in full (rest from reference TRBV5-5 and TRBJ1-3): DAGVTQSPTHLIKTRGQQVTLRCSPISGHKSVSWYQQVLGQGPQFIFQYYEKEERGRGNFPDRFSARQFPNYSSELNVNALLLGDSALYLCASSFGTGTGNTIYFGEGSWLTVV.

This clonotype was seen a single time. The chain couples TRBV7-9 to TRBJ2-7, with 11 bases that match TRBD2. Germline-derived CDR1 and CDR2 are SEHNR and FQNEAQ (reference sequence). With 5 bases clipped from V and 0 bases from J, the junction kept 9 bases outside the gene matches. The CDR3 runs 17 residues. CDR3 bases: TGTGCCAGCAGCCTAGAGGTAGCGGGGGGGCCCTCCTACGAGCAGTACTTC. Translation gives CASSLEVAGGPSYEQYF.

The table lists this clonotype with a count of one. This CDR3 is missing its conserved last phenylalanine or tryptophan, likely due to a read error. No DNA is shown, since the ends of the CDR3 on it are uncertain; the CDR3 is the one TCRdb lists. This rearrangement joins TRBV7-8 to TRBJ2-3. The CDR3 has 13 amino acids, counting both end residues. Germline-derived CDR1 and CDR2 are SGHVS and FQNEAQ. The CDR3 loop is CASGVAGTAAPYY.

The CDR3 coding sequence is TGTGCCAGCAGCTTACGGAGTGTCCAGCATGGAATTAATGAGCAGTTCTTC. Its protein product is CASSLRSVQHGINEQFF. V gene TRBV9 combines with J gene TRBJ2-1; D remains ambiguous. The CDR3 contains 17 residues. Germline CDR1 and CDR2: SGDLS and YYNGEE. The V gene lost 4 bases and the J gene lost 7 bases, with 24 bases spanning the gap.